This TCR beta chain came from a study of blood T cell repertoires in COVID-19. Some clones are missing from TCRdb's copy, which holds only in-frame ones; the method was immunoSEQ multiplex PCR. This repertoire shows 410,000 or so clones, around 86% found once; its top ten account for approximately 1.4%. The germline V and J ends were trimmed by 6 bases and 0 bases, with 12 bases remaining between them. Germline V gene sequence: CDR1 SNHLY, CDR2 FYNNEI. The CDR3 has 15 residues. This clonotype was obtained from a woman aged 25 to 39 with active or convalescent COVID-19. The chain couples TRBV2 to TRBJ1-3, with D maybe TRBD1 (6 bases). The material sequenced was peripheral blood. CDR3 bases: TGTGCCAGCAGACCGGGACACTCCTCTGGAAACACCATATATTTT. Its translation is CASRPGHSSGNTIYF.